This T cell receptor beta chain is from a study of blood T cell repertoires in COVID-19. Across the study: PBMCs, B-cell-depleted T cells, or T cells provided the cDNA or gDNA that made up the material.

Authors' methods: The authors estimated nucleated cell counts from reference gene primer amplification. Assay: immunoSEQ multiplex PCR; the TCRdb copy retains only in-frame clones and omits some. Clonal size and the V and J genes are those of that table, whereas D and trimming came from the DNA. The table has tens of thousands of clones, roughly 80% seen once; the top ten hold about 4.4%. The TCR was taken from a woman in her fifties or sixties with acute or convalescent COVID-19. Sequencing used peripheral blood.

The CDR3 DNA reads TGTGCCAGCTCACCCGGGACGGGACAGGGATCCGGGTCTGGGGCCAACGTCCTGACTTTC. It codes for CASSPGTGQGSGSGANVLTF. This chain connects TRBV18 to TRBJ2-6, with 9 bases identical to TRBD1. V lost 3 bases and J lost 1; bases outside the gene matches: 13. Germline CDR1 reads KGHSH; CDR2 reads LQKENI. The CDR3 has 20 amino acids.